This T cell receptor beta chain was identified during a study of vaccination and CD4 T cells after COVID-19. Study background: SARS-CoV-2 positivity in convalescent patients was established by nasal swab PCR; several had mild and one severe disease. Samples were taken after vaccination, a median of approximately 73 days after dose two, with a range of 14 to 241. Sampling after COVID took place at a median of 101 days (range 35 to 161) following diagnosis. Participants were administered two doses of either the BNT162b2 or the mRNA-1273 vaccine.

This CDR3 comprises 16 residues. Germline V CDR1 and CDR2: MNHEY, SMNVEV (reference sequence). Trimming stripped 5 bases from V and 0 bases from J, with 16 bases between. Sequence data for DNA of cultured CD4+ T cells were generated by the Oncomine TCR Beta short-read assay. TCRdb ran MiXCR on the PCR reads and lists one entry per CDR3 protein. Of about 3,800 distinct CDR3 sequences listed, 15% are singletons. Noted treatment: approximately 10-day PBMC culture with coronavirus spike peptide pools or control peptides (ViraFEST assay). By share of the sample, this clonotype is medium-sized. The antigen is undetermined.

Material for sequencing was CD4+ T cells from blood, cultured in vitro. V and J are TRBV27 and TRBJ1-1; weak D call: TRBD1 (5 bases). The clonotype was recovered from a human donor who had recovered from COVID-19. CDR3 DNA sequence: TGTGCCAGCAGTCCCGGATTGGGACGGATGAACACTGAAGCTTTCTTT. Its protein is CASSPGLGRMNTEAFF.